The 9 T cell receptor beta chains below come from one sample, sequenced in a study of blood T cell repertoires in COVID-19. Only in-frame clones appear in the TCRdb table, and some are missing; sequencing was by immunoSEQ multiplex PCR. The data hold some 250,000 clones, with roughly 80% observed a single time. Sample: peripheral blood. The source of these receptors is a woman aged 18 to 35 with acute or convalescent COVID-19.

The V call is TRBV10-1, the J call TRBJ2-1; 10 nucleotides line up with TRBD2. This CDR3 is built from 16 residues. The germline V gene has CDR1 WNHNN and CDR2 SYGVQD (reference sequence). J gave up 5 bases and V 3 bases, and 7 bases lay outside the gene matches. The CDR3: CASSDGGLAAHNEQFF. CDR3 sequence (DNA): TGCGCCAGCAGTGATGGCGGACTAGCGGCTCACAATGAGCAGTTCTTC.

In its sample, this clone was seen once. The chain uses TRBV30 and TRBJ2-7; 7 nucleotides line up with TRBD2. The CDR3 is 15 residues long. Germline V gene data show CDR1 as GTSNPN and CDR2 as SVGIG (reference sequence). After removal of 0 bases from V and 6 bases from J, the junction contained 11 bases not matched to a gene. CDR3 in DNA: TGTGCCTGGAGTGTTCGAGGCGGGAGTCGGGTCGAGCAGTACTTC. As protein: CAWSVRGGSRVEQYF.

The V call is TRBV7-2, the J call TRBJ1-3, with TRBD1 matching 9 bases. This CDR3 region has 14 residues. The V and J ends lost 7 bases and 7 bases, in that order; junction bases with no gene match: 8. Germline CDR1 reads SGHTA; CDR2 reads FQGNSA. CDR3: CASKGDREWNTIYF. The CDR3 DNA reads TGTGCCAGCAAAGGGGACAGGGAATGGAACACCATATATTTT.

This clone was seen a few times. The chain uses TRBV13 and TRBJ1-5; no firm D call. CDR3 size: 14 residues. Trimming pared 5 bases from V and 1 base from J, leaving 9 bases between. Germline assignment: CDR1 PRHDT and CDR2 FYEKMQ (reference sequence). Here the CDR3 DNA reads TGTGCCAGCAGCCGCGGGTTGAGCAATCAGCCCCAGCATTTT. Translating it yields CASSRGLSNQPQHF.

This rearrangement joins TRBV11-2 to TRBJ2-1; the match to TRBD2 covers 8 bases. The CDR3 covers 14 residues. CDR1 SGHAT and CDR2 FQNNGV come from the germline V gene. V lost 2 bases, J lost 7 bases, and 4 bases stayed unmatched. CDR3 sequence reads: CASSLRSSGNEQFF. The DNA of the CDR3 is TGTGCCAGCAGCTTAAGGTCTAGCGGGAATGAGCAGTTCTTC.

The chain has TRBV5-1 and TRBJ1-1, with 10 nucleotides matching TRBD1. Germline V lookup: CDR1 SGHRS, CDR2 YFSETQ. CDR3 length: 15 amino acids. V shed 3 bases, J shed 4 bases, and the junction held 6 bases outside the gene matches. The CDR3 spells CASSSGQGWGTEAFF. CDR3 coding DNA: TGCGCCAGCAGCTCGGGACAGGGGTGGGGCACTGAAGCTTTCTTT.

The V call is TRBV6-5, the J call TRBJ2-7; 7 bases fit TRBD1. Trimming cost V 6 bases and J 4 bases; bases outside gene matches: 9. This CDR3 is built from 14 residues. Germline V gives CDR1 MNHEY, CDR2 SVGAGI. The CDR3 coding sequence is TGTGCCAGCAGCCCGCCGGGACAGCGATACGAGCAGTACTTC. Translating gives CASSPPGQRYEQYF.

The chain joins TRBV2 to TRBJ1-5, with 11 bases aligning to TRBD1. The J segment lost 7 bases and the V segment lost 7 bases, leaving 9 bases of the junction unmatched. Germline lookup yields CDR1 SNHLY and CDR2 FYNNEI. The CDR3 is made up of 15 amino acids. CDR3 DNA sequence: TGTGCCAGCACCAGACCGGACAGGGGGCGGCAGCCCCAGCATTTT. Its translation: CASTRPDRGRQPQHF.

The CDR3 DNA reads as TGTGCCAGCAGCTTTAGAGGGGATACGCAGTATTTT. Translating it yields CASSFRGDTQYF. The chain employs TRBV11-3 and TRBJ2-3; possible D gene TRBD2, 5 bases. Germline assignment: CDR1 SGHNT and CDR2 YENEEA. This CDR3 comprises 12 residues. The ends were cut back, 3 bases at V and 6 bases at J, with 7 bases in the middle.